The present T cell receptor (beta chain) was sequenced within a study of blood T cell repertoires in COVID-19. Study context: Sites across the United States, Italy and Spain contributed samples from acute and convalescent COVID-19. PBMCs, B-cell-depleted T cells, or T cells were the source of the cDNA or gDNA that made up the material.

Original data processing: Amplifying reference gene primers gave estimates of nucleated cell counts. The repertoire was sequenced with immunoSEQ multiplex PCR; TCRdb's copy has only in-frame clones and lacks some. V and J calls and clone size are those listed in that table; D and trimming were worked out from the DNA. Of approximately 170,000 clones in the sample, roughly 90% were seen once. The sequence came from a man in his 60s with acute or convalescent COVID-19. The sample comprised peripheral blood.

In DNA form, the CDR3 reads TGTGCCAGCAGCCAAGGACAGGGGGCCATTGAAAAACTGTTTTTT. Translating gives CASSQGQGAIEKLFF. This chain joins TRBV3-1 (or the pseudogene TRBV3-2) and TRBJ1-4; 10 bases fit TRBD1. Germline V lookup: CDR1 LGHDT, CDR2 YNNKEL (reference sequence). The CDR3 has 15 residues. V was clipped by 1 base and J by 7 bases; unmatched bases: 3.